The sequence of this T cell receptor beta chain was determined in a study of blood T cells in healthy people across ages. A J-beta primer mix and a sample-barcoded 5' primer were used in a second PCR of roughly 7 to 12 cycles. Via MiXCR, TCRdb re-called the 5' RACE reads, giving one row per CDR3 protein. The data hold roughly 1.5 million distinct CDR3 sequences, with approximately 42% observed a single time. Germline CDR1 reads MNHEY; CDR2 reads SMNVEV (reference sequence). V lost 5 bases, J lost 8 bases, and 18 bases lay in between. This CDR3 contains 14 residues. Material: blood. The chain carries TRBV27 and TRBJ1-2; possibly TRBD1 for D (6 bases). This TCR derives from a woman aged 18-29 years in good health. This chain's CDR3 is CASSATGSLRGYTF. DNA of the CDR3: TGTGCCAGCAGTGCAACAGGGTCCCTTAGGGGCTACACCTTC.